This T cell receptor (beta chain) came from a study of Ad26.COV2.S vaccination and SARS-CoV-2 variants. Study information: The COV1001 Ad26.COV2.S trial arm included the donor. Ad26.COV2.S, an intramuscular injection, was given once or twice 56 days apart.

Germline values: CDR1 MNHNY, CDR2 SVGAGI (reference sequence). Trimming cost V 5 bases and J 8 bases, with 12 bases left between them. The CDR3 is 13 residues long. Stated treatment: approximately 18 received Ad26.COV2.S at low or high dose, single or two shots; about 5 received placebo; per-sample allocation not given. Sampling took place 63 days after the first vaccine or placebo injection. The study's findings and limits: TCR breadth and depth estimates may have understated total T cell responses. It was reported that spike-specific CD8+ and CD4+ T cell responses were substantially broad after vaccination.

As concerns this clone: What it recognizes is unknown.

Libraries were prepared by immunoSEQ multiplex PCR; TCRdb keeps only in-frame clonotypes and omits some of them. Of about 400,000 clones in the sample, around 91% were seen once. The origin of this receptor is a person between 18 and 65 years old who received the Ad26.COV2.S COVID-19 vaccine or a placebo. The chain carries TRBV6-6 and TRBJ2-2; D gene unclear. The source material was peripheral blood, sampled in a trial of Ad26.COV2.S vaccine versus placebo. The CDR3 nucleotides read TGTGCCAGCAGTAACGCCGCTTTGGGGGAGCTGTTTTTT. As protein: CASSNAALGELFF.